This T cell receptor (beta chain) was identified in a study of blood T cell repertoires in COVID-19. Study-wide background: Samples taken during acute and convalescent COVID-19 were collected in the United States, Italy and Spain. Sample material is recorded as cDNA or gDNA derived from T cells, B-cell-depleted T cells, or PBMCs.

How the authors handled the data: Amplification with reference gene primers provided the estimates of nucleated cell counts. Generated by immunoSEQ multiplex PCR, the TCRdb table keeps only in-frame clones and is missing some. Clone size and V and J calls were adopted from that table, with D and trimming inferred from the DNA. This sample carries about 120,000 clones, about four fifths of them seen once, and the ten largest clones take around 10%. Germline V lookup: CDR1 SGHTA, CDR2 FQGNSA. This CDR3 contains 18 residues. V trimming: 5 bases; J trimming: 6 bases; junction bases outside the gene matches: 10.

The clonotype was recovered from a human donor in a cohort sampled during active COVID-19. Specimen: peripheral blood. The chain couples TRBV7-2 to TRBJ2-2; 15 nucleotides line up with TRBD2. CDR3 nucleotides: TGTGCCAGCAGCCCTCGGACTAGCGGGGGGGTAAGGGCCGGGGAGCTGTTTTTT. It encodes CASSPRTSGGVRAGELFF. Full variable domain (rest looked up from reference TRBV7-2 and TRBJ2-2): GAGVSQSPSNKVTEKGKDVELRCDPISGHTALYWYRQSLGQGLEFLIYFQGNSAPDKSGLPSDRFSAERTGGSVSTLTIQRTQQEDSAVYLCASSPRTSGGVRAGELFFGEGSRLTVL.